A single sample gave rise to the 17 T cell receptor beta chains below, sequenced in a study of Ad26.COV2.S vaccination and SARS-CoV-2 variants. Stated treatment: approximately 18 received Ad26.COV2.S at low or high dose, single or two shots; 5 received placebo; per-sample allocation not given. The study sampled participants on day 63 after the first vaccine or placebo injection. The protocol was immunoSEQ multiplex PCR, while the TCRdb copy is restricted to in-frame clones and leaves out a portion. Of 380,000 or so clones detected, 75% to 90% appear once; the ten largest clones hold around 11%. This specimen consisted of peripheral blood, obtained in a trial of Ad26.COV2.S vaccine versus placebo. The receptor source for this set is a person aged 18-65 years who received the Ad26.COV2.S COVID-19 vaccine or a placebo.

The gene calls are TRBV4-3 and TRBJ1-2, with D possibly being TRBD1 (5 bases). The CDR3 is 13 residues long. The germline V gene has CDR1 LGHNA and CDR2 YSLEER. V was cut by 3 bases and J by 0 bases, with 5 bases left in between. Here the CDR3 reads CASSQGANYGYTF. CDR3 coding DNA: TGCGCCAGCAGCCAGGGGGCTAACTATGGCTACACCTTC.

The CDR3 region has the DNA TGCAGTGCTAGTATGGGCGGGGGGGCCACAGATACGCAGTATTTT. Protein product: CSASMGGGATDTQYF. The chain combines TRBV20-1 with TRBJ2-3, with 9 positions matching TRBD2. Germline trimming cut 3 bases from V and 2 bases from J; bases unmatched to any gene: 6. There are 15 residues in the CDR3. Germline CDR1 and CDR2: DFQATT and SNEGSKA (reference sequence).

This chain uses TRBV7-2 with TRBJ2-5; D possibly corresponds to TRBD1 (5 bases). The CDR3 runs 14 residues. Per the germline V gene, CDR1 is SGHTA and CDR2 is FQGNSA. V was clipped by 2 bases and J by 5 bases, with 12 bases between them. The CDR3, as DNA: TGTGCCAGCAGCTTACAAGGGGCTCGGGAGACCCAGTACTTC. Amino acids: CASSLQGARETQYF.

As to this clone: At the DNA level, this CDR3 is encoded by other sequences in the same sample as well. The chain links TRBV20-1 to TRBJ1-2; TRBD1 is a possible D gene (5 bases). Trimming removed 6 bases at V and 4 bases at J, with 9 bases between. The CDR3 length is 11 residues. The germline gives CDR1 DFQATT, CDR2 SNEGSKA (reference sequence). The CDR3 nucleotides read TGCAGTGCCAGCGGGGGCTATGGCTACACCTTC. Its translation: CSASGGYGYTF.

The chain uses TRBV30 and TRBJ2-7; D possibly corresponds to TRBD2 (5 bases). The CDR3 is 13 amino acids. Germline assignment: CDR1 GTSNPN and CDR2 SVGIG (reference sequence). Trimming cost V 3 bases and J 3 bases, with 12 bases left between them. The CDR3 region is CAWSSGVVYEQYF. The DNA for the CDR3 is TGTGCCTGGAGCAGCGGCGTGGTCTACGAGCAGTACTTC.

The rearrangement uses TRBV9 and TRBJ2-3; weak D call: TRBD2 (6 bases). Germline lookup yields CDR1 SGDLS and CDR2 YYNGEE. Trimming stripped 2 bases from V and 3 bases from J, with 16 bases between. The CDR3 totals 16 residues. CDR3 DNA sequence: TGTGCCAGCAGCGTGGGTCCGGGGGACCCTACAGATACGCAGTATTTT. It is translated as CASSVGPGDPTDTQYF.

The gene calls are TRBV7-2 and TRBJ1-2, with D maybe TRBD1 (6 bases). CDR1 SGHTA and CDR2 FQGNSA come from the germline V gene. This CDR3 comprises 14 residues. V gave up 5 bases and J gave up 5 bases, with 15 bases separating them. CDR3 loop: CASSIWDTGYGYTF. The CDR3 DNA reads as TGTGCCAGCAGCATCTGGGACACCGGTTATGGCTACACCTTC.

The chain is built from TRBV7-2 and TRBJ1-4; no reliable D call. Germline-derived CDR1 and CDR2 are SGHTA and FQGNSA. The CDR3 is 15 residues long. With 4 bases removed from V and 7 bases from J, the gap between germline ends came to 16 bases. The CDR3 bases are TGTGCCAGCAGCTATCAGGCCGGGAGGAGTGAAAAACTGTTTTTT. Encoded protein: CASSYQAGRSEKLFF.

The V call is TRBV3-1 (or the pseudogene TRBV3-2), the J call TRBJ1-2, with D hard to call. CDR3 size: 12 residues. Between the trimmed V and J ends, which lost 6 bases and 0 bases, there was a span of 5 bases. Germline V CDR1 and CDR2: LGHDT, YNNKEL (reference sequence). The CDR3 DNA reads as TGTGCCAGCAGGACGGCTAACTATGGCTACACCTTC. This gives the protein CASRTANYGYTF.

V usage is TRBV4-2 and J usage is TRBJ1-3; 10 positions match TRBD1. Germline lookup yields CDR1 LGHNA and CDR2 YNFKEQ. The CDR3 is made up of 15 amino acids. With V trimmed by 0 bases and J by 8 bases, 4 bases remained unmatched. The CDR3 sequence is CASSQDRTGGDTIYF. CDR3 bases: TGTGCCAGCAGCCAAGATCGGACAGGGGGAGACACCATATATTTT.

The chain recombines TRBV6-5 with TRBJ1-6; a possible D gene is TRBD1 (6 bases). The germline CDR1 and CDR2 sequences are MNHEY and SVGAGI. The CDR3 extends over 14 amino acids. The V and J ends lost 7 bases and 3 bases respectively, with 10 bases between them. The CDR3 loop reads CASTGQIYNSPLHF. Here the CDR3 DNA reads TGTGCCAGCACTGGACAGATCTATAATTCACCCCTCCACTTT.

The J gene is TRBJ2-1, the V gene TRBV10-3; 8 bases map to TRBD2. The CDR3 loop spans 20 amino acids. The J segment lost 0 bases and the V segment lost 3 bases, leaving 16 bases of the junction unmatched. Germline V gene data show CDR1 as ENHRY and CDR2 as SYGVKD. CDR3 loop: CAISDSPKGSSGSSYNEQFF. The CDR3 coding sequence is TGTGCCATCAGTGACTCCCCCAAGGGGTCGAGCGGGAGCTCCTACAATGAGCAGTTCTTC.

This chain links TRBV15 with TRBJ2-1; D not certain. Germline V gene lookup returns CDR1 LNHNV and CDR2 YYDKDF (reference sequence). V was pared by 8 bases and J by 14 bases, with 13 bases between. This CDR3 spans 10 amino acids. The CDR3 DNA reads TGTGCCACCGGGTCTAGTCGGAAGTTCTTC. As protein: CATGSSRKFF.

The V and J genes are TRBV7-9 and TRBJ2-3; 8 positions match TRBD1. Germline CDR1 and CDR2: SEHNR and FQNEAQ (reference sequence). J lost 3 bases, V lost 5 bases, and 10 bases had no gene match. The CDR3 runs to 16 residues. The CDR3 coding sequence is TGTGCCAGCAGCCCCCAGGCAGGGGGCGCTACAGATACGCAGTATTTT. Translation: CASSPQAGGATDTQYF.

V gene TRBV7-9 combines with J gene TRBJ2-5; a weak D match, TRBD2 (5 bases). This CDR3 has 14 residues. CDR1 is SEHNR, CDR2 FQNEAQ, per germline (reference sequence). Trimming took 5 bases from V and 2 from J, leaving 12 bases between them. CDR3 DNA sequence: TGTGCCAGCAGCCTGCTGGAGGCTCAAGAGACCCAGTACTTC. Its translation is CASSLLEAQETQYF.

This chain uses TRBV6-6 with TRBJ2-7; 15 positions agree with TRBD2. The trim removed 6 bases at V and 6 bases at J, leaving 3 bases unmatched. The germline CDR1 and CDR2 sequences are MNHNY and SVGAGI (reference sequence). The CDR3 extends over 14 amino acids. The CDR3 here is CASRGLAGGPEQYF. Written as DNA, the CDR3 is TGTGCCAGCAGAGGACTAGCGGGAGGGCCCGAGCAGTACTTC.

The CDR3: CASSPSGGIGSYEQYF. The CDR3 nucleotides read TGTGCCAGCTCCCCCTCCGGGGGGATAGGCTCCTACGAGCAGTACTTC. The gene calls are TRBV18 and TRBJ2-7; 7 nucleotides agree with TRBD2. Unmatched junction bases numbered 11, after V lost 6 bases and J lost 0 bases. Looked up from germline, CDR1 is KGHSH and CDR2 is LQKENI. CDR3 length: 16 amino acids.